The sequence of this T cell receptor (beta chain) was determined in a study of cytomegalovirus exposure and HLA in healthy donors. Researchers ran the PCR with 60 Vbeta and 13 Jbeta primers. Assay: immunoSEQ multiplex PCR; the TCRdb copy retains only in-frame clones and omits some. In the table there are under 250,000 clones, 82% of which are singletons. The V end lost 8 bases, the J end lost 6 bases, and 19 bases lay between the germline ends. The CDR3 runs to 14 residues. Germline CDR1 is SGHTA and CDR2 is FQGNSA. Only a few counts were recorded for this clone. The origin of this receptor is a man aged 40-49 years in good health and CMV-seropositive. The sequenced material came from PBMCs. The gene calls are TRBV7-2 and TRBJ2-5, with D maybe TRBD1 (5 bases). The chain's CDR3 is CASPPAGALKTQYF. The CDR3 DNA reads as TGTGCCAGCCCCCCAGCTGGGGCTTTGAAGACCCAGTACTTC.